Listed here are 20 T cell receptor beta chains from one sample, sequenced in a study of blood T cell repertoires in COVID-19. The data were produced by immunoSEQ multiplex PCR, yet TCRdb's version contains in-frame clones alone and is incomplete. The data contain roughly 190,000 clones, roughly 80% of them singletons. Specimen: peripheral blood. Receptors were obtained from a man aged 30-40 years with active or convalescent COVID-19.

The chain joins TRBV7-2 to TRBJ2-3, with TRBD2 matching over 13 bases. The germline CDR1 and CDR2 sequences are SGHTA and FQGNSA. This CDR3 is 14 amino acids long. With V trimmed by 6 bases and J by 5 bases, 2 bases remained unmatched. CDR3 protein: CASSGLAGVDTQYF. The CDR3 nucleotides read TGTGCCAGCAGTGGACTAGCGGGAGTAGATACGCAGTATTTT.

The rearrangement joins TRBV18 to TRBJ2-7; tentative D call: TRBD1 (6 bases). V gave up 3 bases and J gave up 4 bases, with 10 bases separating them. In germline, CDR1 is KGHSH, CDR2 LQKENI. The CDR3 is 13 residues long. The CDR3: CASSPGTSYEQYF. CDR3 nucleotides: TGTGCCAGCTCACCTGGGACAAGTTACGAGCAGTACTTC.

The chain combines TRBV28 with TRBJ1-2; D is uncertain. CDR3 length: 12 amino acids. With 5 bases removed from V and 7 bases from J, the gap between germline ends came to 11 bases. In germline, CDR1 is MDHEN, CDR2 SYDVKM. The CDR3 here is CASSTSRGGYTF. CDR3 bases: TGTGCCAGCAGTACCTCCCGGGGTGGCTACACCTTC.

The chain uses TRBV12-5 and TRBJ1-5; D is uncertain. Germline loops: CDR1 LGHNT, CDR2 FRNRAP. V was pared by 7 bases and J by 1 base, with 14 bases between. This CDR3 comprises 15 residues. The CDR3 DNA reads TGTGCTAGTGTGGTCGAGGGTTTAAGCAATCAGCCCCAGCATTTT. Translating gives CASVVEGLSNQPQHF.

The count of this clone is one. The chain couples TRBV27 to TRBJ1-2, with unresolved D. CDR3 size: 14 residues. Germline CDR1 and CDR2: MNHEY and SMNVEV (reference sequence). V was clipped by 2 bases and J by 6 bases, with 13 bases between them. DNA of the CDR3: TGTGCCAGCAGTTTAGGCGGAGGGAGACATGGCTACACCTTC. Amino acid sequence: CASSLGGGRHGYTF.

The V and J genes are TRBV5-5 and TRBJ1-6; D unclear. Germline V gives CDR1 SGHKS, CDR2 YYEKEE (reference sequence). This CDR3 has 15 residues. Between the trimmed V and J ends, which lost 4 bases and 8 bases, there was a span of 16 bases. The CDR3 DNA is TGTGCCAGCAGCGCTCCCGGGAGCGGCCATTCACCCCTCCACTTT. It codes for CASSAPGSGHSPLHF.

The genes are TRBV6-5 and TRBJ1-6; D not resolved. Germline V CDR1 and CDR2: MNHEY, SVGAGI. CDR3 length: 14 amino acids. V was trimmed by 6 bases and J by 8 bases, leaving 14 bases between them. The CDR3 loop reads CASSQLDGDSPLHF. The CDR3 DNA is TGTGCCAGCAGCCAATTAGACGGGGATTCACCCCTCCACTTT.

This sequence joins TRBV27 and TRBJ1-6; the D is unclear. This CDR3 has 14 amino acids. The V and J ends lost 3 bases and 2 bases respectively, with 5 bases between them. Germline V gives CDR1 MNHEY, CDR2 SMNVEV (reference sequence). CDR3 sequence: CASSFPTYNSPLHF. CDR3 DNA: TGTGCCAGCAGTTTCCCCACCTATAATTCACCCCTCCACTTT.

The rearrangement uses TRBV14 and TRBJ2-2, with TRBD2 matching over 11 bases. Per germline, CDR1 SGHDN and CDR2 FVKESK. J was trimmed by 4 bases and V by 4 bases; bases with no gene match: 5. The CDR3 extends over 16 amino acids. CDR3 bases: TGTGCCAGCAGCCGGGCCGGGACTAGCGGCACCGGGGAGCTGTTTTTT. Protein product: CASSRAGTSGTGELFF.

CDR3 coding DNA: TGTGCCAGCACCCGAAAGCCCCCGGGACTAGAACCCCATGAGCAGTTCTTC. The encoded protein is CASTRKPPGLEPHEQFF. This chain links TRBV7-8 with TRBJ2-1, with 8 bases lining up with TRBD2. CDR3 length equals 17 residues. In germline, CDR1 is SGHVS, CDR2 FQNEAQ. V lost 7 bases and J lost 8; bases outside the gene matches: 19. The full variable domain, with the rest looked up from reference TRBV7-8 and TRBJ2-1, is GAGVSQSPRYKVAKRGQDVALRCDPISGHVSLFWYQQALGQGPEFLTYFQNEAQLDKSGLPSDRFFAERPEGSVSTLKIQRTQQEDSAVYLCASTRKPPGLEPHEQFFGPGTRLTVL.

V usage is TRBV6-4 and J usage is TRBJ2-3; TRBD2 agrees at 8 bases. V lost 5 bases and J lost 3; bases outside the gene matches: 7. The CDR3 is 15 amino acids. In germline, CDR1 is MRHNA, CDR2 SNTAGT. CDR3 amino acids: CASSRAGGATDTQYF. The CDR3 DNA reads TGTGCCAGCAGTAGGGCGGGAGGAGCGACAGATACGCAGTATTTT.

V is TRBV2 and J is TRBJ1-2, with D hard to call. Germline V gene data show CDR1 as SNHLY and CDR2 as FYNNEI. CDR3 length: 12 amino acids. Trimming pared 2 bases from V and 6 bases from J, leaving 7 bases between. The CDR3 bases are TGTGCCAGCAGTGAAACGGGAGATGGCTACACCTTC. Protein product: CASSETGDGYTF.

The rearrangement joins TRBV5-6 to TRBJ2-1; 8 nucleotides match TRBD2. Trimming cost V 1 base and J 3 bases; bases outside gene matches: 12. The CDR3 spans 18 residues. Germline V lookup: CDR1 SGHDT, CDR2 YYEEEE. The CDR3 here is CASSLRSGGGLRYNEQFF. CDR3 nucleotide sequence: TGTGCCAGCAGCTTGCGGTCCGGCGGGGGGTTACGCTACAATGAGCAGTTCTTC.

V is TRBV27 and J is TRBJ2-7, with D perhaps matching TRBD1 (5 bases). From germline, CDR1 is MNHEY and CDR2 SMNVEV (reference sequence). The CDR3 sequence is 17 residues long. Between the trimmed V and J ends, which lost 3 bases and 3 bases, there was a span of 21 bases. This CDR3 reads CASSFPTGNRLHYEQYF. CDR3 DNA: TGTGCCAGCAGTTTCCCGACGGGCAACAGGTTGCACTACGAGCAGTACTTC.

The chain is built from TRBV2 and TRBJ2-7; TRBD2 matches 7 bases. There are 16 residues in the CDR3. Germline V lookup: CDR1 SNHLY, CDR2 FYNNEI. J lost 3 bases, V lost 0 bases, and 8 bases had no gene match. The CDR3 reads CASSEAAWGGNYEQYF. In DNA, the CDR3 is TGTGCCAGCAGTGAAGCTGCTTGGGGGGGAAACTACGAGCAGTACTTC.

V usage is TRBV4-1 and J usage is TRBJ2-7; 11 nucleotides match TRBD2. Losses at the gene ends were 4 bases for V and 2 bases for J; bases not matched to a gene: 10. The germline V gene encodes CDR1 MGHRA and CDR2 YSYEKL. This CDR3 has 17 amino acids. This chain's CDR3 is CASSPMPGTSGTYEQYF. The CDR3 DNA sequence: TGCGCCAGCAGCCCGATGCCCGGGACTAGCGGAACCTACGAGCAGTACTTC.

The chain uses TRBV30 and TRBJ1-2; TRBD1 aligns across 7 bases. The CDR3 length is 13 residues. The germline gives CDR1 GTSNPN, CDR2 SVGIG (reference sequence). Trimming removed 0 bases from V and 4 bases from J; junction bases left unmatched: 2. The CDR3 nucleotides are TGTGCCTGGAGTGTGACAGGGTTCTATGGCTACACCTTC. Translating it yields CAWSVTGFYGYTF.

The chain joins TRBV6-5 to TRBJ1-4; the D is unclear. The CDR3 spans 13 residues. Trimming took off 5 bases at V and 8 bases at J, with 12 bases between the two ends. Germline V gene sequence: CDR1 MNHEY, CDR2 SVGAGI. The CDR3 DNA reads as TGTGCCAGCAGTCCTACTTATTCGGAAAAACTGTTTTTT. Amino acid sequence: CASSPTYSEKLFF.

Details on this clone: The likely explanation is a read error, given a far larger clone one base away. This specimen includes other DNA sequences encoding the same CDR3. The J gene is TRBJ2-6, the V gene TRBV5-4; D perhaps matches TRBD2 (7 bases). Per the germline V gene, CDR1 is SGHNT and CDR2 is YYREEE (reference sequence). The germline V and J ends were trimmed by 10 bases and 0 bases, with 26 bases remaining between them. This CDR3 region has 19 residues. The CDR3 loop reads CARIKTTGGPPSGANVLTF. The CDR3 DNA reads as TGTGCCCGCATTAAAACGACCGGGGGGCCCCCCTCTGGGGCCAACGTCCTGACTTTC.

The J gene is TRBJ2-1, the V gene TRBV2, with a possible D match to TRBD2 (6 bases). V lost 3 bases and J 4 bases, leaving 13 bases between the germline ends. Germline CDR1 SNHLY, CDR2 FYNNEI. This CDR3 spans 15 amino acids. The CDR3 loop is CASSEPKGLYNEQFF. The CDR3 DNA reads TGTGCCAGCAGTGAGCCGAAGGGACTTTACAATGAGCAGTTCTTC.